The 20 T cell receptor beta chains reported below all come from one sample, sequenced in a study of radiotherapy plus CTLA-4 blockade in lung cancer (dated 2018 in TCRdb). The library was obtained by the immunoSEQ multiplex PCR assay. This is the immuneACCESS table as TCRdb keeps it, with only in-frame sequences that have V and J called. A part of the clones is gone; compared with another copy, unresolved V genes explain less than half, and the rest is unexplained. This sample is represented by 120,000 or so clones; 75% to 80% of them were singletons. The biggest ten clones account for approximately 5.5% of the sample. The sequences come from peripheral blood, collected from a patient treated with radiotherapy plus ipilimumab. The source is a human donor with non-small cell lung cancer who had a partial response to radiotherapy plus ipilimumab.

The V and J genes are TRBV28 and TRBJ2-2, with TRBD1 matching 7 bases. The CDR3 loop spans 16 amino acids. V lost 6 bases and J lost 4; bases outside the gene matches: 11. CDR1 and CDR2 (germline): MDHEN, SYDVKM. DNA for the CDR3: TGTGCCAGCAGCGACTCGGGACAGATAGGCACCGGGGAGCTGTTTTTT. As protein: CASSDSGQIGTGELFF. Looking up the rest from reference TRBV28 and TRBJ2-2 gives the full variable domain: DVKVTQSSRYLVKRTGEKVFLECVQDMDHENMFWYRQDPGLGLRLIYFSYDVKMKEKGDIPEGYSVSREKKERFSLILESASTNQTSMYLCASSDSGQIGTGELFFGEGSRLTVL.

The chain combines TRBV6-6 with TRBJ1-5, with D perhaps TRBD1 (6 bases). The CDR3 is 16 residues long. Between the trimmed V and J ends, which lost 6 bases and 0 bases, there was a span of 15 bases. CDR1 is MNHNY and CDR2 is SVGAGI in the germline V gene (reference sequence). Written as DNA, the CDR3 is TGTGCCAGCAGCCCCAGGGGAGGGTATAGCAATCAGCCCCAGCATTTT. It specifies CASSPRGGYSNQPQHF.

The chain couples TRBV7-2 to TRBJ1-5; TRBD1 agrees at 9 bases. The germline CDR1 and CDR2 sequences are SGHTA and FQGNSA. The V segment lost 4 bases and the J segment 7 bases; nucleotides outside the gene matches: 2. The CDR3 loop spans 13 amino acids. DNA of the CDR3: TGTGCCAGCAGCTACAGGGGGCAGCAGCCCCAGCATTTT. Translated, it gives CASSYRGQQPQHF.

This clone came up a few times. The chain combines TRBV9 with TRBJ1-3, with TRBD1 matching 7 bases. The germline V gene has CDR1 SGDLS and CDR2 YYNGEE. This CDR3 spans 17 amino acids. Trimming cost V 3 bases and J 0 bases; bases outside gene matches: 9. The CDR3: CASSAGTEMFSGNTIYF. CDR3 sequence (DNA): TGTGCCAGCAGCGCAGGGACAGAAATGTTCTCTGGAAACACCATATATTTT.

The chain's CDR3 is CASSLAASGNTIYF. The CDR3, as DNA: TGTGCCAGCAGCTTAGCGGCTAGTGGAAACACCATATATTTT. The chain has TRBV7-9 and TRBJ1-3; D not resolved. Trimming stripped 0 bases from V and 3 bases from J, with 6 bases between. Germline V gives CDR1 SEHNR, CDR2 FQNEAQ (reference sequence). This CDR3 contains 14 residues. Full variable domain (remainder filled in from reference TRBV7-9 and TRBJ1-3): DTGVSQNPRHKITKRGQNVTFRCDPISEHNRLYWYRQTLGQGPEFLTYFQNEAQLEKSRLLSDRFSAERPKGSFSTLEIQRTEQGDSAMYLCASSLAASGNTIYFGEGSWLTVV.

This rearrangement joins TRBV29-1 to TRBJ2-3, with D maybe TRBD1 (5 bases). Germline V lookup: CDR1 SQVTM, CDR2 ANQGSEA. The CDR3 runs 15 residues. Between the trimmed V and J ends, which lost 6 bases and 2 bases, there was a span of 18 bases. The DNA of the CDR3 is TGCAGCGTCGGACATGGGAAGTGGTCCACAGATACGCAGTATTTT. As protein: CSVGHGKWSTDTQYF.

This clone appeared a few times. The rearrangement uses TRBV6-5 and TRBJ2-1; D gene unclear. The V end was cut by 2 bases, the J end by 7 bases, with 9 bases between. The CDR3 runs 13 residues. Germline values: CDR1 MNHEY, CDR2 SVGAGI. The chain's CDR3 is CASSYMVGNEQFF. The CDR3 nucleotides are TGTGCCAGCAGTTACATGGTCGGGAATGAGCAGTTCTTC.

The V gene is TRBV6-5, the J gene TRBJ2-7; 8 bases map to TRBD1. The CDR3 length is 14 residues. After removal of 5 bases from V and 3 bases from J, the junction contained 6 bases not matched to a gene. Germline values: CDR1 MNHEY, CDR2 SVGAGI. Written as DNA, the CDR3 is TGTGCCAGCAGTGCACAACAGGGGGTCTACGAGCAGTACTTC. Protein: CASSAQQGVYEQYF.

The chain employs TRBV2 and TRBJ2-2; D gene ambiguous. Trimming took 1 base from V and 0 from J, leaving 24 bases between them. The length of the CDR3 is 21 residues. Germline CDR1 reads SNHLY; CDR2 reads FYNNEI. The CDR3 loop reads CASSEGNLFSRVATNTGELFF. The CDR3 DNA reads TGTGCCAGCAGTGAAGGAAATCTATTTTCCCGGGTCGCGACGAACACCGGGGAGCTGTTTTTT. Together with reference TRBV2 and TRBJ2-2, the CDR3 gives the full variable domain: EPEVTQTPSHQVTQMGQEVILRCVPISNHLYFYWYRQILGQKVEFLVSFYNNEISEKSEIFDDQFSVERPDGSNFTLKIRSTKLEDSAMYFCASSEGNLFSRVATNTGELFFGEGSRLTVL.

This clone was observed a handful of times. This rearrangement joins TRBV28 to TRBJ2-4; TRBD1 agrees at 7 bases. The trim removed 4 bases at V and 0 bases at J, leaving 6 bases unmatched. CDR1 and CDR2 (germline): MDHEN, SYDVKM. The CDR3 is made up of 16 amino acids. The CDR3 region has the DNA TGTGCCAGCAGTTCGACAGGGATTCTAGCCAAAAACATTCAGTACTTC. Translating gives CASSSTGILAKNIQYF.

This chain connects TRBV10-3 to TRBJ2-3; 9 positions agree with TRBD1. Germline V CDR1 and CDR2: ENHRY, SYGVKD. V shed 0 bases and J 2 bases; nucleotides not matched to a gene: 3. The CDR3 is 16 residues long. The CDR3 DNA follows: TGTGCCATCAGTGAGTCCAGGGACAGGGCCACAGATACGCAGTATTTT. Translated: CAISESRDRATDTQYF.

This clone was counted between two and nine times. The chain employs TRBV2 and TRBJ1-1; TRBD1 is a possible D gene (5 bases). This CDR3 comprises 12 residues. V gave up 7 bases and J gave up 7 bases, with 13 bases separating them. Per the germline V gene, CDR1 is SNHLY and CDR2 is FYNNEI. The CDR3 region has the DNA TGTGCCAGCATTAGGAGGGGAGTTGAAGCTTTCTTT. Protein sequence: CASIRRGVEAFF.

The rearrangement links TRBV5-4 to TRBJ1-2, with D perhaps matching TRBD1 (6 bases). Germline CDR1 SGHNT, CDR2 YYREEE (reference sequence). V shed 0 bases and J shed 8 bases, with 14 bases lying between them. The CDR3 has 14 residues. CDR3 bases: TGTGCCAGCAGCTTGGCCTTCGCAGGGGAAGGCTACACCTTC. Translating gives CASSLAFAGEGYTF.

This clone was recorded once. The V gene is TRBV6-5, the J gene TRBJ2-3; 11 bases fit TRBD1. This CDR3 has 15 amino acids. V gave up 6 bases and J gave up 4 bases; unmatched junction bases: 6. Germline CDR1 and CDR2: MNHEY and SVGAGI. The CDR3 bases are TGTGCCAGCAGATCGGACAGGGGGCTGGCAGATACGCAGTATTTT. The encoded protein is CASRSDRGLADTQYF.

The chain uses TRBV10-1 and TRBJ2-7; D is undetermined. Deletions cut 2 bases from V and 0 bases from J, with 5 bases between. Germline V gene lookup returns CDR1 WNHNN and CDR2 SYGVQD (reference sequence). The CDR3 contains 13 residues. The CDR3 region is CASSEPGSYEQYF. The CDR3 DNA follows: TGCGCCAGCAGTGAGCCAGGCTCCTACGAGCAGTACTTC.

The CDR3 protein is CSVSDGGNTIYF. The DNA of the CDR3 is TGCAGCGTTAGCGACGGAGGAAACACCATATATTTT. This sequence joins TRBV29-1 and TRBJ1-3; D is undetermined. The V end was cut by 5 bases, the J end by 4 bases, with 9 bases between. Germline V lookup: CDR1 SQVTM, CDR2 ANQGSEA. CDR3 size: 12 residues.

CDR3 region: CASSLYGSWTGELFF. As DNA, the CDR3 is TGTGCCAGCAGCTTGTATGGTAGCTGGACCGGGGAGCTGTTTTTT. V and J are TRBV5-4 and TRBJ2-2, with no clear D. This CDR3 has 15 residues. The germline V gene has CDR1 SGHNT and CDR2 YYREEE (reference sequence). Trimming cost V 1 base and J 5 bases, with 12 bases left between them.

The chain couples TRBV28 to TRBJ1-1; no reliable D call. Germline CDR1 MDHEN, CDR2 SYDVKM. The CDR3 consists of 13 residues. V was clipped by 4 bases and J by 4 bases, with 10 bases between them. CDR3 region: CASSSTPLTEAFF. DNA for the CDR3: TGTGCCAGCAGTTCTACCCCCCTCACTGAAGCTTTCTTT.

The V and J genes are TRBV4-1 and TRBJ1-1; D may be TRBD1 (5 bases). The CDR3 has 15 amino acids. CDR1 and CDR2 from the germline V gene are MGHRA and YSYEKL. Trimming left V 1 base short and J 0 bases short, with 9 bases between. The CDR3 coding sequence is TGCGCCAGCAGCCAAGGGACAAATCTGAACACTGAAGCTTTCTTT. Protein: CASSQGTNLNTEAFF.

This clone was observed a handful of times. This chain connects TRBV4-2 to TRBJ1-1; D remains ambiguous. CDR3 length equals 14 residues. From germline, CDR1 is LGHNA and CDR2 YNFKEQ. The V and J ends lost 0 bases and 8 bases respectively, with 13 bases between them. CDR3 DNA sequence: TGTGCCAGCAGCCAAGATCGTGCGACTGTCGAAGCTTTCTTT. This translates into CASSQDRATVEAFF.